The sequence of this T cell receptor beta chain was determined in a study of monozygotic twins with inflammatory bowel disease. Study-wide results and limits: There were differing immunosuppressive treatments, which may have added variability to patient repertoires. Against healthy co-twins, IBD patients had lower TCRbeta diversity (measured by inverse Simpson).

TCRdb derives one entry per CDR3 protein from the 5' RACE reads, leaving out DNA. The table counts about 300,000 distinct CDR3 sequences; approximately 5.9% lies in the top ten. Concerning this clonotype: Its specificity is unknown.

In germline, CDR1 is SNHLY, CDR2 FYNNEI. The CDR3 spans 16 residues. J is TRBJ1-6 and V is TRBV2; TCRdb gives TRBD1 as the D gene, but with no DNA this cannot be confirmed. The origin of this receptor is a human donor with ulcerative colitis or Crohn's disease, or a healthy co-twin of an affected twin (not recorded which). The sequencing sample was made of blood. The CDR3 reads CASSEAFGGNNSPLHF.